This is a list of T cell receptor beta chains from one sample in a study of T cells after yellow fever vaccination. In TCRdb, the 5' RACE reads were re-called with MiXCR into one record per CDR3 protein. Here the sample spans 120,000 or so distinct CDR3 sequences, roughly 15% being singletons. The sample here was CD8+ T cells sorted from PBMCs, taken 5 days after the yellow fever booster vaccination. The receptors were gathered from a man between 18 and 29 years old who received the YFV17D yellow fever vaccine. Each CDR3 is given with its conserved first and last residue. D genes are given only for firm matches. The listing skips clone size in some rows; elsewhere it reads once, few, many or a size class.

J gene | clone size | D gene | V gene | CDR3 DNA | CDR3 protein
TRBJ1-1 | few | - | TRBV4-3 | TGCGCCAGCAGCCAAGTACCGGGACGCACTGAAGCTTTCTTT | CASSQVPGRTEAFF
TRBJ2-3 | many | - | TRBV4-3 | TGCGCCAGCAGCCAACAAGTGGGAGGTACCCGCGGAACGCAGTATTTT | CASSQQVGGTRGTQYF
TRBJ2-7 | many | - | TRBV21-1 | TGTGCCAGCAGGCAGTATACCTACGAGCAGTACTTC | CASRQYTYEQYF
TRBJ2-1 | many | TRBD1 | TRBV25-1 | TGTGCCAGCAGCATTGGAGACAGGGTTGGGGATGAGCAGTTCTTC | CASSIGDRVGDEQFF
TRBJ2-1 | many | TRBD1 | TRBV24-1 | TGTGCCACCAGTGCAAGGACAGGGGCGGATGAGCAGTTCTTC | CATSARTGADEQFF
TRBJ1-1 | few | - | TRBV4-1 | TGCGCCAGCAGCCAAGCCGCTTTAATGAACACTGAAGCTTTCTTT | CASSQAALMNTEAFF
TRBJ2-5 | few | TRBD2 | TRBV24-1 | TGTGCCACGCAGGGACTAGACCAAGAGACCCAGTACTTC | CATQGLDQETQYF
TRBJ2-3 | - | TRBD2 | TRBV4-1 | TGCGCCAGCAGCCAAGAGGTAGCGGGGGGGCCCAGCACAGATACGCAGTATTTT | CASSQEVAGGPSTDTQYF
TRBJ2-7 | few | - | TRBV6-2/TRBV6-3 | TGTGCCAGCAGTTATACAGTATCAGACGAGCAGTACTTC | CASSYTVSDEQYF
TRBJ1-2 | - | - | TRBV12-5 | TGTGCTAGTGGCTTTTCGCAGGGAAGGACTATCGGCTACACCTTC | CASGFSQGRTIGYTF
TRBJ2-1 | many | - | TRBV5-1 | TGCGCCAGCAGCTTAGGGCCTGAGCAGTTCTTC | CASSLGPEQFF
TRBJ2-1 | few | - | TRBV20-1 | TGCAGTGCTAGAGCCAGGGGATATGAGCAGTTCTTC | CSARARGYEQFF
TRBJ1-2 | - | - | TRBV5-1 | TGCGCCAGCAGCCCTCTGGACGGAGGGAACTATGGCTACACCTTC | CASSPLDGGNYGYTF
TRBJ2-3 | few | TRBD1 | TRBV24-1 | TGTGCCACCAGTGCCGGGACAGAGACTAGCACAGATACGCAGTATTTT | CATSAGTETSTDTQYF
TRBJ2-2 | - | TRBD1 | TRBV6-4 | TGTGCCAGCAGTGAATACATCTCTCGACAGGGGGGTACCGGGGAGCTGTTTTTT | CASSEYISRQGGTGELFF
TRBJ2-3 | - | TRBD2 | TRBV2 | TGTGCCAGCAGTCCGACTAGCGGGGGGTACACAGATACGCAGTATTTT | CASSPTSGGYTDTQYF
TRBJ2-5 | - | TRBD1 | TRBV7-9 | TGTGCCAGCAGCTTTTACGGGACAGGGGGGAGGCAAGAGACCCAGTACTTC | CASSFYGTGGRQETQYF
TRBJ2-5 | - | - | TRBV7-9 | TGTGCCAGCAGCTTAGTGGACGGGGAGACCCAGTACTTC | CASSLVDGETQYF
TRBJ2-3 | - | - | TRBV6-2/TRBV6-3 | TGTGCCAGCACCTCGTCCGTTGATACGCAGTATTTT | CASTSSVDTQYF
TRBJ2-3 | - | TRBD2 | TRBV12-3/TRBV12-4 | TGTGCCAGCAACCTTAGCGGGGGAACGGCAGATACGCAGTATTTT | CASNLSGGTADTQYF
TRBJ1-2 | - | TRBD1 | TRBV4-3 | TGCGCCAGCAGCCAAGATCGAGGGGGCGCAGGCTATGGCTACACCTTC | CASSQDRGGAGYGYTF
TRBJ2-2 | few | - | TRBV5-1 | TGCGCCAGCAGCTTGGGTCTCGCGGGGACGAGGAACGGGGAGCTGTTTTTT | CASSLGLAGTRNGELFF
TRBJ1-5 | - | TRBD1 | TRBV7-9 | TGTGCCAGCAGCGGGACAGGGGGAGGGCCCCAGCATTTT | CASSGTGGGPQHF
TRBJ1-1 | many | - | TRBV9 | TGTGCCAGCAGCCCCGGCCCCCTCGTGGGGAACACTGAAGCTTTCTTT | CASSPGPLVGNTEAFF
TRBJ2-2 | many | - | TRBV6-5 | TGTGCCAGCAGTTACCACGCAGTGAACACCGGGGAGCTGTTTTTT | CASSYHAVNTGELFF
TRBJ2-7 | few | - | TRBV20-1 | TGCAGTGCTAGGCCCGCCCGGGACTACGAGCAGTACTTC | CSARPARDYEQYF
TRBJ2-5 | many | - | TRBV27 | TGTGCCAGCAGTTTAAACAGTAAAGAGACCCAGTACTTC | CASSLNSKETQYF
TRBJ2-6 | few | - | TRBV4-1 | TGCGCCAGCAGCCATCGCCGCGGATCTGGGGCCAACGTCCTGACTTTC | CASSHRRGSGANVLTF
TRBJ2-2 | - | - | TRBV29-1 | TGCAGCGCCGGAGGTGTTAACACCGGGGAGCTGTTTTTT | CSAGGVNTGELFF
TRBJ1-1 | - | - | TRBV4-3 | TGCGCCAGCAGCCAAGATTGGCGAGATGAAGCTTTCTTT | CASSQDWRDEAFF
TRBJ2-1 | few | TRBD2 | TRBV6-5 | TGTGCCAGCAGTCACGGGACTAGCACCAATGAGCAGTTCTTC | CASSHGTSTNEQFF
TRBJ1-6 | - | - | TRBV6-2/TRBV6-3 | TGTGCCAGCAGCCGGGACGAAAATTCACCCCTCCACTTT | CASSRDENSPLHF
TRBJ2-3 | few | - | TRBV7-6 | TGTGCCAGCAGCCGCTCGGGGGGCACAGATACGCAGTATTTT | CASSRSGGTDTQYF
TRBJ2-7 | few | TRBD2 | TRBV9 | TGTGCCAGCAGCGTTGCGGGGGGGCCTTCCTACGAGCAGTACTTC | CASSVAGGPSYEQYF
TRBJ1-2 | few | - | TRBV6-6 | TGTGCCAGCAGTTACAATTCTCTTCGGGACACTGCATATGGCTACACCTTC | CASSYNSLRDTAYGYTF
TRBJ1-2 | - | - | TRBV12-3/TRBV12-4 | TGTGCCAGCGGTGGGTTTCAGGGTGACTATGGCTACACCTTC | CASGGFQGDYGYTF
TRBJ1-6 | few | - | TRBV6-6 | TGTGCCAGCAGCACCCCCGGGACGGTTAAAAATTCACCCCTCCACTTT | CASSTPGTVKNSPLHF
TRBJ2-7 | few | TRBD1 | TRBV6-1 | TGTGCCAGCATCCAGGGGGCCTACGAGCAGTACTTC | CASIQGAYEQYF
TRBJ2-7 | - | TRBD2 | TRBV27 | TGCTGGCACAGAAGTACAGAGAGGTCTGGTTGGGGGGGTACGCCCTACGAGCAGTACTTC | CWHRSTERSGWGGTPYEQYF
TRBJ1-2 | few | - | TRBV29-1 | TGCAGCGTTACACACCGGGACATCGTAGTCACCTTC | CSVTHRDIVVTF
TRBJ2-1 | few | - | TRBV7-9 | TGTGCCAGCAGCCAAGGCCAGAATGAGCAGTTCTTC | CASSQGQNEQFF
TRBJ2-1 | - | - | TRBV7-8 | TGTGCCAGCAGCTCCGGTTACACCGGGGGCAATGAGCAGTTCTTC | CASSSGYTGGNEQFF
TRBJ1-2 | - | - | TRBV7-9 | TGTGCCAGCAGCTTAGGGCGGCCAGACGGCTACACCTTC | CASSLGRPDGYTF
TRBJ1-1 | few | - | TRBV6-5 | TGTGCCAGCGGAGGAGCTGAAGCTTTCTTT | CASGGAEAFF
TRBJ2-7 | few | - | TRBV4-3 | TGCGCCAGCAGCAGGGAGTCGGGCTACGAGCAGTACTTC | CASSRESGYEQYF
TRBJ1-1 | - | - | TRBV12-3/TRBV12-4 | TGTGCCAGCAGTTCCTCCTCAGGGCCCGGAGGTGAAGCTTTCTTT | CASSSSSGPGGEAFF
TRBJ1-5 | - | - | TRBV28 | TGTGCCAGCAGTCTGGACAGTCCGGGCAATCAGCCCCAGCATTTT | CASSLDSPGNQPQHF
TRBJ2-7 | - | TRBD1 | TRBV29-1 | TGCAGCGTTGAATCGCCAGGGGGTTCGTACGAGCAGTACTTC | CSVESPGGSYEQYF
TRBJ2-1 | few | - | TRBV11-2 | TGTGCCAGCAGCTTAGAGCCACTGGATGAGCAGTTCTTC | CASSLEPLDEQFF
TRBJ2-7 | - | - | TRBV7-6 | TGTGCCAGCAGCTTAGAAGACTACGAGCAGTACTTC | CASSLEDYEQYF
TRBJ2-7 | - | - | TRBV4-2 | TGTGCCAGCAGCCAAGATCCCTACGAGCAGTACTTC | CASSQDPYEQYF